This T cell receptor delta chain was sequenced in a study of gamma-delta chains in newborns, infants, children (dated by TCRdb to about 2019). With regard to the full study: According to the title of the study, polyclonal expansion of innate gammadelta T cells immediately after birth is driven by microbial exposure. Right after human newborns were born, the researchers looked at the way microbial exposure shaped their populations of innate gammadelta T cells.

This sample was sequenced with an Illumina MiSeq. TCRdb reprocessed the public reads with the caller CATT; rows with the same DNA were merged afterwards. In all, the sample holds 2,200 or so delta-chain clones, and approximately 1.6% of those were seen once. The ten largest account for roughly 35% of the sample. Only a few counts were recorded for this clone. Its target antigen remains unknown. This DNA's translation and the protein TCRdb lists, from a much larger clone, do not match at residue 3, likely due to a read error; the protein shown is translated from the DNA. Spanning cysteine to phenylalanine, the CDR3 consists of 21 amino acids. Of all the DNA, just the CDR3 is kept, 63 bases in frame from base 1. From the germline V gene, CDR1 is TSWWSYY and CDR2 is QGS.

Sequencing used blood. The rearrangement combines TRDV1 with TRDJ1; 8 middle bases align to TRDD2. The sequence derives from a child who was a newborn, infant or young child, either healthy, febrile or measles-vaccinated (not recorded which). The CDR3 region has the sequence CAPGELPTRGYWDPNTDKLIF. The bases are TGTGCTCCTGGGGAACTTCCTACGCGGGGGTACTGGGACCCTAACACCGATAAACTCATCTTT.